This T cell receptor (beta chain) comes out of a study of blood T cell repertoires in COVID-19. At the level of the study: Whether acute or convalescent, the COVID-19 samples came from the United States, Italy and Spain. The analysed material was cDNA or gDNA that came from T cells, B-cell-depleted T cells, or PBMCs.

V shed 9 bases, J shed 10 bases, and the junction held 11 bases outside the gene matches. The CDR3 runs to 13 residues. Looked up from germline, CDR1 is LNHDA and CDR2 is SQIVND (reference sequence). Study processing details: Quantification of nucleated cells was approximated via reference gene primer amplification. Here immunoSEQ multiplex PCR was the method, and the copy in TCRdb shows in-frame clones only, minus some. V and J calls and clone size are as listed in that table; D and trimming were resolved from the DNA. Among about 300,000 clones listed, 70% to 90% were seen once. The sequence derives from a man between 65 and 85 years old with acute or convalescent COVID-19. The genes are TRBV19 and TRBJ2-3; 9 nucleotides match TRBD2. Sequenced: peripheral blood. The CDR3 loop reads CASTAGGRFPQYF. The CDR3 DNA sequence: TGTGCCAGCACTGCGGGGGGGAGATTCCCGCAGTATTTT.